The text below deals with one T cell receptor beta chain. The sample comes from a study of regulatory T cells in long-lasting Graves disease. The CDR3 totals 16 residues. The germline V and J ends were trimmed by 0 bases and 0 bases, with 10 bases remaining between them. The germline gives CDR1 SGDLS, CDR2 YYNGEE. Time point here: newly diagnosed GD, antithyroid drugs for less than 3 months. Generation of the TCR library employed RNA extracted from PBMCs. Under American Thyroid Association guidelines, Graves' disease was diagnosed. From each patient, approximately 9 milliliters of peripheral blood was drawn and collected into an EDTA anticoagulant tube. The TCR beta library used iRepertoire HTBI primers with Arm-PCR amplification of CDR3. TCRdb analysed the multiplex PCR reads with MiXCR anew, one entry per CDR3 protein. The sample lists about 560,000 distinct CDR3 sequences, about 16% occurring once.

This same sample was also taken into another study, of T cells in Graves' hyperthyroidism and ophthalmopathy. Per that paper: Diagnoses were made from clinical symptoms, serum measures (thyroxine and TRAb), thyroid ultrasound and orbital computed tomography. HTBI primers were used for first-round RT-PCR of the TCR CDR3.

The V and J genes are TRBV9 and TRBJ2-1; D is unclear. Sequencing was performed on peripheral blood mononuclear cells (PBMCs), taken at new diagnosis, from a patient treated with antithyroid drugs. The TCR was taken from a man younger than 35 with Graves disease. Written as DNA, the CDR3 is TGTGCCAGCAGCGTAGATGGGCCTAGCTCCTACAATGAGCAGTTCTTC. Protein sequence: CASSVDGPSSYNEQFF.